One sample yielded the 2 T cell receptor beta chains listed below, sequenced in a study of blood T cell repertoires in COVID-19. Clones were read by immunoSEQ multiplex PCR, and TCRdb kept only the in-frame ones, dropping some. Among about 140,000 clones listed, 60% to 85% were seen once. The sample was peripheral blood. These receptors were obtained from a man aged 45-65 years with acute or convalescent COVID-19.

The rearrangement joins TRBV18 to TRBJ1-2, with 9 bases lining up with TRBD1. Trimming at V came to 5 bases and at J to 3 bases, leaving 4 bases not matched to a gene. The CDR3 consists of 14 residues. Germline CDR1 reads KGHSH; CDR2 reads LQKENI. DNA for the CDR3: TGTGCCAGCTCAGAAACAGGGGGCGACTATGGCTACACCTTC. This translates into CASSETGGDYGYTF. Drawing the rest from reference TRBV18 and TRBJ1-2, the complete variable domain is NAGVMQNPRHLVRRRGQEARLRCSPMKGHSHVYWYRQLPEEGLKFMVYLQKENIIDESGMPKERFSAEFPKEGPSILRIQQVVRGDSAAYFCASSETGGDYGYTFGSGTRLTVV.

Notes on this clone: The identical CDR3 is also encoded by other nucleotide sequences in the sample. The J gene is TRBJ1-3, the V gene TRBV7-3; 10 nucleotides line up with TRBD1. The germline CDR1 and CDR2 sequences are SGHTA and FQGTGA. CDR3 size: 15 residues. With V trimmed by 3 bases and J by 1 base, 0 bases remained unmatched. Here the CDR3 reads CASSLGQGSGNTIYF. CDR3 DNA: TGTGCCAGCAGCTTGGGACAGGGGTCTGGAAACACCATATATTTT.